This TCR beta chain was recovered during a study of molecular identifiers for immune sequencing clone quantification. V was pared by 0 bases and J by 9 bases, with 15 bases between. The germline CDR1 and CDR2 sequences are GTSNPN and SVGIG (reference sequence). CDR3 length: 15 amino acids. One entry per CDR3 protein, called by TCRdb with MiXCR from the PCR reads. The data contain some 590,000 distinct CDR3 sequences, around 25% of them singletons. This clonotype was counted a few times. The rearrangement joins TRBV30 to TRBJ1-6, with D possibly matching TRBD1 (5 bases). The sample was naive CD8+ T cells from blood, with Jurkat cell RNA spiked in. Subset noted: FACS-sorted CD8+CD4-CCR7+CD45RA+ naive T cells. This clonotype was obtained from a human donor in good health. Some libraries in this study had Jurkat cell RNA spiked in. The CDR3 coding sequence is TGTGCCTGGAGTGTGGGGAATAGTGGGGGTTCACCCCTCCACTTT. This codes for CAWSVGNSGGSPLHF.